This TCR beta chain was recorded in a study of Tregs in tolerant kidney transplant recipients. Study-wide findings and caveats: Tregs expanded with activated donor B cells seemed most donor-specific.

CD4+CD25+CD127- Tregs, CD4+CD25- non-Tregs, CD4 and CD8 cells were sorted. Worth noting for this clone: Its antigen is not known.

Method: immunoSEQ multiplex PCR; TCRdb's copy keeps in-frame clones and lacks some. The top ten hold over 4% of the sample, which has 85,000 to 95,000 clones, roughly nine tenths seen once. The V and J ends lost 7 bases and 13 bases respectively, with 11 bases between them. The CDR3 is 11 amino acids. Germline V lookup: CDR1 WSHSY, CDR2 SAAADI. The clonotype originates from a human donor in good health. This sequence joins TRBV10-2 and TRBJ1-6, with D perhaps TRBD1 (5 bases). Source material: CD8+ T cells from blood. CDR3 in DNA: TGCGCCAGCACCGAAGGGGAGCCCCTCCACTTT. Translation: CASTEGEPLHF.